One sample yielded the 29 T cell receptor beta chains listed below, sequenced in a study of T cell clonality in common variable immunodeficiency. The assay was immunoSEQ multiplex PCR, and TCRdb's table has in-frame clones only and misses some. The sample shows roughly 60,000 clones, none of them appearing just once. Sequencing was performed on peripheral blood mononuclear cells. The receptors were gathered from a person aged 18 to 75 in good health.

This clone was seen at least ten times. The read stops 3 residues short of the end of the CDR3; the missing end is completed from the germline J gene. The genes are TRBV11-2 and TRBJ2-1; 9 bases are a match to TRBD2. The CDR3 consists of 15 residues. The junction had 4 bases not matched to a gene; V was cut back by 4 bases and J by 3 bases. Germline V gene data show CDR1 as SGHAT and CDR2 as FQNNGV. CDR3 DNA (partial): TGTGCCAGCAGCTCGAGCGGGAGGAACTACAATGAG. This sequence encodes CASSSSGRNYNE. The full CDR3 protein is CASSSSGRNYNEQFF.

The sample holds many counts of this clone. The read comes to an end 3 residues before the CDR3 does, leaving the germline J gene to fill in the end. The chain couples TRBV20-1 to TRBJ2-1; 9 nucleotides line up with TRBD2. V gave up 6 bases and J gave up 0 bases; unmatched junction bases: 15. The CDR3 sequence is 18 residues long. CDR1 and CDR2 (germline): DFQATT, SNEGSKA (reference sequence). The CDR3 is CSATLSLAGVASYNEQFF. The sequenced part of the CDR3 DNA is TGCAGTGCAACATTGTCACTAGCGGGTGTAGCCTCCTACAATGAG.

This clone was recorded many times. The CDR3 is cut off 3 residues early in the read; its end comes from the germline J gene. The J gene is TRBJ1-1, the V gene TRBV6-1; 9 positions match TRBD1. V shed 4 bases and J 1 base; nucleotides not matched to a gene: 1. The CDR3 consists of 14 residues. Germline CDR1 and CDR2: MNHNS and SASEGT. CDR3 protein: CASSGGQGNTEAFF. The sequenced CDR3 bases are TGTGCCAGCAGTGGGGGACAGGGGAACACTGAA.

At least ten counts were recorded for this clone. Read sequence stops 3 residues before the CDR3 end, and the germline J gene provides the missing end. This chain uses TRBV19 with TRBJ2-3, with TRBD2 matching 13 bases. J lost 3 bases, V lost 0 bases, and 3 bases had no gene match. The CDR3 spans 17 residues. The germline CDR1 and CDR2 sequences are LNHDA and SQIVND (reference sequence). CDR3 bases read: TGTGCCAGTAGTATAGAACGGACTAGCGGGAGTACAGATACG. Translation: CASSIERTSGSTDT. In full, the CDR3 is CASSIERTSGSTDTQYF.

The sample holds many counts of this clone. Coverage ceases 3 residues before the CDR3 finishes, and the germline J gene fills in the end. This chain joins TRBV18 and TRBJ2-7; 7 bases align to TRBD1. The trim removed 3 bases at V and 2 bases at J, leaving 7 bases unmatched. The CDR3 is 15 amino acids. CDR1 is KGHSH and CDR2 is LQKENI in the germline V gene. The CDR3 sequence is CASSPGTAKTYEQYF. The sequenced CDR3 bases are TGTGCCAGCTCACCTGGGACAGCTAAGACCTACGAG.

This clone was seen at least ten times. From the germline J gene comes the end of the CDR3, since the read stops 3 residues before it. This chain joins TRBV6-2 or TRBV6-3 and TRBJ2-2; the D is unclear. Trimming took 6 bases from V and 5 from J, leaving 4 bases between them. The CDR3 is 11 residues long. Germline V gives CDR1 MNHEY, CDR2 SVGEGT. CDR3 DNA (partial): TGTGCCAGCAGCGTAACCGGGGAG. This sequence encodes CASSVTGE. The complete CDR3 sequence is CASSVTGELFF.

This clone has a count of ten or more. Read data end 3 residues before the CDR3 end; the end is taken from the germline J gene. This chain connects TRBV19 to TRBJ2-1; D gene uncertain. V lost 7 bases and J 0 bases, leaving 7 bases between the germline ends. Germline V gene lookup returns CDR1 LNHDA and CDR2 SQIVND (reference sequence). The CDR3 covers 13 residues. CDR3 sequence: CASNPGSYNEQFF. Incomplete CDR3 DNA: TGTGCCAGTAACCCGGGCTCCTACAATGAG.

This clone appeared many times. The read ends 3 residues shy of where the CDR3 ends; the end is completed using the germline J gene. V gene TRBV20-1 combines with J gene TRBJ2-7; D is possibly TRBD2 (6 bases). There are 13 residues in the CDR3. V lost 4 bases and J 1 base, leaving 11 bases between the germline ends. Germline values: CDR1 DFQATT, CDR2 SNEGSKA (reference sequence). The sequenced part of the CDR3 DNA is TGCAGTGCTACCACTGGGGGGTCCTACGAG. Amino acids: CSATTGGSYE. The full-length CDR3 reads as CSATTGGSYEQYF.

This clone occurred many times. The read gets to within 3 residues of the CDR3 end, and the germline J gene fills in the rest. The V call is TRBV20-1, the J call TRBJ2-7; unclear D gene. The CDR3 spans 14 residues. V was cut by 1 base and J by 4 bases, with 14 bases left in between. The V gene's germline CDR1 is DFQATT and CDR2 SNEGSKA (reference sequence). The CDR3 protein is CSARVGSRSYEQYF. Incomplete CDR3 DNA: TGCAGTGCTAGAGTGGGTAGCAGAAGTTACGAG.

The sample holds many counts of this clone. Read coverage stops 3 residues before the CDR3 terminus; the germline J gene supplies the remainder. The chain carries TRBV6-1 and TRBJ1-1; no clear D. This CDR3 is built from 14 residues. V was clipped by 4 bases and J by 1 base, with 10 bases between them. Germline V lookup: CDR1 MNHNS, CDR2 SASEGT. The sequenced part of the CDR3 DNA is TGTGCCAGCAGTGCAAGGGTTTGGAACACTGAA. It translates to CASSARVWNTE. In full, the CDR3 reads CASSARVWNTEAFF.

In its sample, this clone was seen many times. The read ends 3 residues before the CDR3 terminus; that terminus is restored from the germline J gene. V is TRBV20-1 and J is TRBJ2-6; maybe TRBD1 (6 bases). Trimming removed 0 bases at V and 6 bases at J, with 12 bases between. The CDR3 runs to 15 residues. Germline CDR1 and CDR2: DFQATT and SNEGSKA (reference sequence). The CDR3 reads CSARDVQGAANVLTF. Partial CDR3 DNA: TGCAGTGCTAGAGATGTACAGGGAGCGGCCAACGTC.

There are many counts of this clone. The sequenced fragment ends 3 residues before the CDR3 boundary, so the rest is inferred from the germline J gene. V is TRBV9 and J is TRBJ2-5; D is uncertain. V was shortened by 4 bases and J by 4 bases, with 5 bases between the two germline ends. The CDR3 consists of 11 residues. The germline V gene encodes CDR1 SGDLS and CDR2 YYNGEE. This chain's CDR3 is CASSPGETQYF. The CDR3 DNA, read in part, is TGTGCCAGCAGCCCAGGAGAGACC. The whole variable domain, filled in from reference TRBV9 and TRBJ2-5, reads DSGVTQTPKHLITATGQRVTLRCSPRSGDLSVYWYQQSLDQGLQFLIQYYNGEERAKGNILERFSAQQFPDLHSELNLSSLELGDSALYFCASSPGETQYFGPGTRLLVL.

This clone was seen ten or more times. The read gets to within 3 residues of the CDR3 end, and the germline J gene fills in the rest. The chain employs TRBV12-5 and TRBJ2-5, with 7 nucleotides matching TRBD2. The ends lost 0 bases at V and 1 base at J; junction bases unmatched: 2. This CDR3 spans 15 amino acids. Germline-derived CDR1 and CDR2 are LGHNT and FRNRAP. The CDR3 region is CASGLVLAGQETQYF. The covered CDR3 bases are TGTGCTAGTGGTTTGGTATTAGCGGGCCAAGAGACC.

This clone was detected many times. The CDR3 is cut off 3 residues early in the read; its end comes from the germline J gene. This sequence joins TRBV14 and TRBJ1-5; no clear D. Germline V gene data show CDR1 as SGHDN and CDR2 as FVKESK. CDR3 length equals 12 residues. The CDR3 DNA, read in part, is TGTGCCAGCCCCCCCGCTAGGAGCCCC. It translates to CASPPARSP. The whole CDR3 sequence is CASPPARSPQHF.

Many counts were recorded for this clone. The read terminates 3 residues before the CDR3 end, so the remaining end is supplied by the germline J gene. The V and J genes are TRBV10-3 and TRBJ2-7, with TRBD1 matching over 7 bases. V shed 6 bases and J 3 bases; nucleotides not matched to a gene: 8. CDR3 length: 14 residues. Germline V gene data show CDR1 as ENHRY and CDR2 as SYGVKD. CDR3 DNA (partial): TGTGCCATCAGCGCCGGGACAGCCGACTACGAG. Translation: CAISAGTADYE. The CDR3 as a whole reads CAISAGTADYEQYF.

The sample holds many counts of this clone. Incomplete CDR3 DNA: TGTGCCATCAAAGGGACTAGCGACACAGATACG. Translation: CAIKGTSDTDT. The whole CDR3 reads CAIKGTSDTDTQYF. This chain uses TRBV10-3 with TRBJ2-3; 10 nucleotides match TRBD2. The read finishes 3 residues shy of the CDR3 end, and the germline J gene is used to complete it. The CDR3 spans 14 residues. The V segment lost 7 bases and the J segment 2 bases; nucleotides outside the gene matches: 3. Germline V CDR1 and CDR2: ENHRY, SYGVKD.

The sample holds a few counts of this clone. The CDR3 is cut off 3 residues early in the read; its end comes from the germline J gene. The V call is TRBV11-2, the J call TRBJ2-1; D is unresolved. The CDR3 spans 12 residues. Germline V gene sequence: CDR1 SGHAT, CDR2 FQNNGV. The V end was cut by 1 base, the J end by 9 bases, with 7 bases between. The CDR3 region is CASSLVPTEQFF. CDR3 DNA, as far as it was read: TGTGCCAGCAGCTTAGTACCTACTGAG.

This clone appeared many times. The read terminates 3 residues ahead of where the CDR3 ends, so the germline J gene completes it. The genes are TRBV13 and TRBJ2-2; possibly TRBD1 or TRBD2 for D (6 bases each). The CDR3 runs to 16 residues. Looked up from germline, CDR1 is PRHDT and CDR2 is FYEKMQ (reference sequence). The germline V and J ends were trimmed by 4 bases and 5 bases, with 17 bases remaining between them. The CDR3 DNA, read in part, is TGTGCCAGCAGCTCGCGTTTCCAGGGGAGGACCGGGGAG. Its protein product is CASSSRFQGRTGE. The entire CDR3 reads CASSSRFQGRTGELFF.

This clone has a count of ten or more. The CDR3 goes on 3 residues after the read ends, and that part is filled in from the germline J gene. The chain has TRBV19 and TRBJ2-2; the D gene is possibly TRBD1 (5 bases). Germline-derived CDR1 and CDR2 are LNHDA and SQIVND (reference sequence). This CDR3 has 17 residues. V lost 3 bases, J lost 5 bases, and 19 bases lay in between. The CDR3 is CASSMGRTPGLTGELFF. The covered CDR3 bases are TGTGCCAGTAGTATGGGGCGGACCCCCGGCCTGACCGGGGAG.

This clone was seen a handful of times. The read is 3 residues too short to cover the CDR3 end, so that end is filled in from the germline J gene. The gene calls are TRBV18 and TRBJ1-2; D is unresolved. The germline CDR1 and CDR2 sequences are KGHSH and LQKENI. The CDR3 consists of 14 residues. This chain's CDR3 is CASSQADSYNDYTF. CDR3 DNA, as far as it was read: TGTGCCAGCTCACAAGCGGACTCCTACAATGAC.

There are many counts of this clone. The read gets to within 3 residues of the CDR3 end, and the germline J gene fills in the rest. The V and J genes are TRBV19 and TRBJ2-1; 7 positions match TRBD2. This CDR3 spans 15 amino acids. Per germline, CDR1 LNHDA and CDR2 SQIVND (reference sequence). The ends lost 2 bases at V and 7 bases at J; junction bases unmatched: 8. The sequenced part of the CDR3 DNA is TGTGCCAGTAGTATAAGTTCGGGGGAGGGAAATGAG. As protein: CASSISSGEGNE. The whole CDR3 sequence is CASSISSGEGNEQFF.

This clone was recorded many times. With the read ending 3 residues before the CDR3 end, the germline J gene is used to fill in that end. The chain couples TRBV19 to TRBJ1-3; no definite D call. The V end was cut by 5 bases, the J end by 2 bases, with 16 bases between. CDR1 and CDR2 from the germline V gene are LNHDA and SQIVND (reference sequence). This CDR3 has 16 amino acids. The CDR3 bases that were read are TGTGCCAGTAGTCCCTGGACTTCCGGCACTGGAAACACC. This gives the protein CASSPWTSGTGNT. The full CDR3 is CASSPWTSGTGNTIYF. The full variable domain, completed using reference TRBV19 and TRBJ1-3, is DGGITQSPKYLFRKEGQNVTLSCEQNLNHDAMYWYRQDPGQGLRLIYYSQIVNDFQKGDIAEGYSVSREKKESFPLTVTSAQKNPTAFYLCASSPWTSGTGNTIYFGEGSWLTVV.

This clone has ten or more counts. Read sequence stops 3 residues before the CDR3 end, and the germline J gene provides the missing end. V is TRBV30 and J is TRBJ2-5; D is unclear. The CDR3 has 14 amino acids. Germline V CDR1 and CDR2: GTSNPN, SVGIG (reference sequence). The V end was cut by 1 base, the J end by 1 base, with 10 bases between. The CDR3 here is CAWSGFIFQETQYF. CDR3 DNA (partial): TGTGCCTGGAGTGGTTTTATTTTCCAAGAGACC.

This clone was detected ten times or more. The CDR3 is cut off 3 residues early in the read; its end comes from the germline J gene. The J gene is TRBJ2-1, the V gene TRBV5-4; tentatively, D is TRBD2 (5 bases). Germline-derived CDR1 and CDR2 are SGHNT and YYREEE (reference sequence). V lost 4 bases to trimming and J lost 7 bases, with 12 bases between them. The CDR3 is made up of 13 amino acids. The CDR3 DNA, read in part, is TGTGCCAGCAGCGGACTGCTGATTAATGAG. Translating it yields CASSGLLINE. The entire CDR3 reads CASSGLLINEQFF.

Many counts were recorded for this clone. The observed sequence ends 3 residues before the CDR3 terminus, with the missing tail filled in from the germline J gene. The chain recombines TRBV20-1 with TRBJ2-7; D is possibly TRBD2 (8 bases). Trimming pared 1 base from V and 4 bases from J, leaving 20 bases between. Germline values: CDR1 DFQATT, CDR2 SNEGSKA (reference sequence). The CDR3 has 16 residues. The CDR3 spells CSARGGLGQAFYEQYF. The part of the CDR3 DNA that was read is TGCAGTGCTAGAGGGGGACTAGGACAGGCCTTTTACGAG.

This clone has a count of ten or more. The DNA ends 3 residues before the CDR3 does, and the rest of the CDR3 is filled in from the germline J gene. V is TRBV20-1 and J is TRBJ2-1; D is perhaps TRBD2 (5 bases). In germline, CDR1 is DFQATT, CDR2 SNEGSKA (reference sequence). The CDR3 extends over 15 amino acids. Partial CDR3 DNA: TGCTCTTGGACTGGCGGCAGGCTCGCCTACAATGAG. It translates to CSWTGGRLAYNE. The whole CDR3 sequence is CSWTGGRLAYNEQFF.

This clone was counted at least ten times. CDR3: CASSPTGDTQYF. CDR3 bases read: TGTGCCAGCTCACCGACCGGGGATACG. V is TRBV18 and J is TRBJ2-3; D is unresolved. The CDR3 end lies 3 residues beyond the end of the read and is filled in from the germline J gene. CDR3 length: 12 residues. The V and J ends lost 3 bases and 6 bases respectively, with 7 bases between them. Per germline, CDR1 KGHSH and CDR2 LQKENI.

This clone was recorded at least ten times. The CDR3 protein is CASSYNPNRVNTEAFF. CDR3 bases read: TGTGCCAGCAGTTACAACCCCAACAGGGTTAACACTGAA. This chain connects TRBV6-2 or TRBV6-3 to TRBJ1-1, with a weak D call TRBD1 (6 bases). Coverage ceases 3 residues before the CDR3 finishes, and the germline J gene fills in the end. This CDR3 spans 16 amino acids. Deletions cut 2 bases from V and 2 bases from J, with 15 bases between. The germline CDR1 and CDR2 sequences are MNHEY and SVGEGT.

This clone was counted many times. With the read ending 3 residues before the CDR3 end, the germline J gene is used to fill in that end. The chain uses TRBV19 and TRBJ2-3, with a weak D call TRBD1 (6 bases). CDR1 and CDR2 from the germline V gene are LNHDA and SQIVND (reference sequence). This CDR3 has 17 residues. V lost 4 bases, J lost 1 base, and 18 bases lay in between. CDR3 DNA (partial): TGTGCCAGTAGTAACACGTTAGGGGGTCTAGGCACAGATACG. This codes for CASSNTLGGLGTDT. The CDR3 in its entirety is CASSNTLGGLGTDTQYF.